These 13 T cell receptor beta chains were sequenced from one sample in a study of metastatic and nonmetastatic thyroid tumors. With MiXCR, TCRdb called clones anew from the PCR reads. The table records approximately 41,000 clones, roughly 27% of them present only once. Until they underwent thyroid surgery, no patient had received any treatment. Sequenced sample: blood. All receptors derive from a male donor with papillary thyroid cancer or a benign thyroid nodule (not recorded which). Some clones in this sample may be carry-over from other donors' samples.

This clone was recorded a few times. V and J are TRBV27 and TRBJ2-7; the D is unclear. In germline, CDR1 is MNHEY, CDR2 SMNVEV (reference sequence). V lost 1 base and J lost 4, with 11 bases in between. The CDR3 extends over 14 amino acids. In nucleotides, the CDR3 is TGTGCCAGCAGTTTATTTCGGGTGATTTACGAGCAGTACTTC. This translates into CASSLFRVIYEQYF.

This clone was seen many times. The rearrangement links TRBV5-1 to TRBJ1-2, with no clear D. The CDR3 spans 12 residues. Germline loops: CDR1 SGHRS, CDR2 YFSETQ. V lost 0 bases, J lost 6 bases, and 6 bases lay in between. CDR3 sequence (DNA): TGCGCCAGCAGCTTGGGCGGAGATGGCTACACCTTC. Its translation: CASSLGGDGYTF. Full variable domain (rest looked up from reference TRBV5-1 and TRBJ1-2): KAGVTQTPRYLIKTRGQQVTLSCSPISGHRSVSWYQQTPGQGLQFLFEYFSETQRNKGNFPGRFSGRQFSNSRSEMNVSTLELGDSALYLCASSLGGDGYTFGSGTRLTVV.

About this clone itself: One end of the junction varies from germline; a read error may be responsible. The V call is TRBV7-9, the J call TRBJ2-7; TRBD2 agrees at 8 bases. The CDR3 length is 15 residues. Germline-derived CDR1 and CDR2 are SEHNR and FQNEAQ (reference sequence). The CDR3 reads CASSQTSVGSYDQYF. The CDR3 coding sequence is TGTGCCAGCAGCCAGACTAGCGTGGGATCGTACGATCAGTACTTC.

This clone was detected a few times. The chain has TRBV28 and TRBJ2-3, with 10 bases aligning to TRBD1. The CDR3 is made up of 15 amino acids. Trimming at V came to 3 bases and at J to 2 bases, leaving 2 bases not matched to a gene. Germline loops: CDR1 MDHEN, CDR2 SYDVKM. The CDR3 coding sequence is TGTGCCAGCAGTTTGGGGACAGGGGTCACAGATACGCAGTATTTT. This encodes CASSLGTGVTDTQYF.

This chain joins TRBV20-1 and TRBJ2-3, with 8 bases identical to TRBD2. The junction had 12 bases not matched to a gene; V was cut back by 4 bases and J by 0 bases. The CDR3 length is 17 residues. Germline CDR1 and CDR2: DFQATT and SNEGSKA (reference sequence). The CDR3 DNA sequence: TGCAGTGCTATGGGGGGATGGGGGACTAGTAGCACAGATACGCAGTATTTT. Translation gives CSAMGGWGTSSTDTQYF.

V usage is TRBV4-3 and J usage is TRBJ2-1; no reliable D call. The V end was cut by 0 bases, the J end by 9 bases, with 15 bases between. CDR3 size: 15 residues. Germline V gene sequence: CDR1 LGHNA, CDR2 YSLEER. The CDR3 region has the DNA TGCGCCAGCAGCCAAGAGGCCCTAGGGATGAGTGAGCAGTTCTTC. It translates to CASSQEALGMSEQFF.

This clone showed up many times. The V gene is TRBV10-3, the J gene TRBJ2-1; D is undetermined. The germline gives CDR1 ENHRY, CDR2 SYGVKD. The CDR3 totals 16 residues. The V gene lost 0 bases and the J gene lost 6 bases, with 15 bases spanning the gap. The CDR3 loop reads CAISESTASKPNEQFF. The CDR3 DNA reads TGTGCCATCAGTGAGTCGACCGCCAGCAAACCCAATGAGCAGTTCTTC.

This clone showed up many times. This chain links TRBV2 with TRBJ1-1; D perhaps matches TRBD1 (6 bases). This CDR3 spans 13 amino acids. V gave up 7 bases and J gave up 4 bases, with 13 bases separating them. Germline values: CDR1 SNHLY, CDR2 FYNNEI. In nucleotides, the CDR3 is TGTGCCAGCAATCTGGGGGCTGCCACTGAAGCTTTCTTT. It yields the protein CASNLGAATEAFF.

This clone was detected only a few times. The chain joins TRBV27 to TRBJ2-5; TRBD1 or TRBD2 may be the D gene (5 bases each). With 10 bases removed from V and 4 bases from J, the gap between germline ends came to 19 bases. CDR1 MNHEY and CDR2 SMNVEV come from the germline V gene (reference sequence). CDR3 length: 14 amino acids. The CDR3 sequence is CAIGGGRVGETQYF. The CDR3 DNA reads as TGTGCCATCGGAGGCGGCAGGGTTGGAGAGACCCAGTACTTC.

The V call is TRBV6-6, the J call TRBJ2-1; 7 bases are shared with TRBD2. The CDR3 totals 18 residues. Germline V gives CDR1 MNHNY, CDR2 SVGAGI (reference sequence). Trimming at V came to 0 bases and at J to 1 base, leaving 9 bases not matched to a gene. As DNA, the CDR3 is TGTGCCAGCAGTTACTCGCAGCCAGCGGGACTGTCCTACAATGAGCAGTTCTTC. It encodes CASSYSQPAGLSYNEQFF.

V usage is TRBV19 and J usage is TRBJ2-7, with 9 nucleotides matching TRBD1. This CDR3 region has 15 residues. The J segment lost 3 bases and the V segment lost 7 bases, leaving 10 bases of the junction unmatched. Germline V lookup: CDR1 LNHDA, CDR2 SQIVND (reference sequence). The CDR3 region has the DNA TGTGCCAGTAATTCCCCGGGACAGGGACGCTACGAGCAGTACTTC. Amino acids: CASNSPGQGRYEQYF.

The chain joins TRBV5-1 to TRBJ2-1, with 7 bases aligning to TRBD1. V lost 6 bases to trimming and J lost 6 bases; unmatched junction nucleotides: 9. Germline-derived CDR1 and CDR2 are SGHRS and YFSETQ. The CDR3 covers 14 residues. The CDR3 DNA is TGCGCCAGCACTAATTTAGGGGGCCGCAATGAGCAGTTCTTC. This translates into CASTNLGGRNEQFF.

This clone was picked up a small number of times. V is TRBV7-2 and J is TRBJ2-1; weak D call: TRBD2 (5 bases). Germline V gives CDR1 SGHTA, CDR2 FQGNSA. Trimming took off 5 bases at V and 3 bases at J, with 8 bases between the two ends. The CDR3 is made up of 13 amino acids. CDR3 region: CASSIGLYNEQFF. The CDR3 DNA is TGTGCCAGCAGCATCGGACTCTACAATGAGCAGTTCTTC.